Listed here are 4 T cell receptor beta chains from one sample, sequenced in a study of immune evolution from preneoplasia to lung adenocarcinoma. Measured with immunoSEQ multiplex PCR; TCRdb has only the in-frame clones, and not every one. The repertoire has 5,600 or so clones, over 65% of them found once; the top ten carry more than 9%. The sample was FFPE lung adenocarcinoma in situ tissue. These receptors all come from a person between 60 and 79 years old with lung adenocarcinoma.

The V and J genes are TRBV9 and TRBJ2-7, with 9 bases identical to TRBD2. Per the germline V gene, CDR1 is SGDLS and CDR2 is YYNGEE. Trimming removed 3 bases from V and 3 bases from J; junction bases left unmatched: 7. The CDR3 runs 15 residues. This chain's CDR3 is CASSASGTSSYEQYF. The CDR3 nucleotides read TGTGCCAGCAGCGCTTCCGGGACTAGCAGCTACGAGCAGTACTTC.

This sequence joins TRBV19 and TRBJ1-4; TRBD1 matches at 7 bases. This CDR3 region has 14 residues. V shed 6 bases, J shed 2 bases, and the junction held 3 bases outside the gene matches. The germline gives CDR1 LNHDA, CDR2 SQIVND (reference sequence). The CDR3 nucleotides are TGTGCCAGTAGAAACAGGGGTACTAATGAAAAACTGTTTTTT. Translation gives CASRNRGTNEKLFF.

This clone has only one observation. The chain joins TRBV6-1 to TRBJ2-7; D may be TRBD1 (6 bases). Germline CDR1 is MNHNS and CDR2 is SASEGT. The V end was cut by 7 bases, the J end by 2 bases, with 15 bases between. The CDR3 runs to 14 residues. CDR3: CASTLGALPYEQYF. The CDR3 bases are TGTGCCAGCACGCTGGGGGCGCTCCCCTACGAGCAGTACTTC.

The V and J genes are TRBV11-2 and TRBJ2-7, with 9 nucleotides matching TRBD1. The CDR3 consists of 13 residues. In germline, CDR1 is SGHAT, CDR2 FQNNGV. The junction had 2 bases not matched to a gene; V was cut back by 4 bases and J by 4 bases. The CDR3: CASSWGQGYEQYF. The CDR3 nucleotides read TGTGCCAGCAGCTGGGGACAGGGTTACGAGCAGTACTTC.